This T cell receptor beta chain is drawn from a study of graft-versus-host responses after intestinal transplantation. Study information: Recipients had multivisceral, liver-intestinal, or isolated intestinal transplants. Every transplant recipient was induced with anti-thymocyte globulin, then maintained on tacrolimus and steroids for two to four years. Overall study findings and caveats: Detected in recipient marrow were GvH clones, some of which were first observed in ileum or blood.

Assay used: immunoSEQ multiplex PCR; TCRdb lists only in-frame clones, some missing. Of about 88,000 clones listed, approximately 90% are singletons. This clone has only a few counts. Its specificity is not known. The CDR3 covers 15 residues. Losses at the gene ends were 4 bases for V and 2 bases for J; bases not matched to a gene: 5. Per germline, CDR1 MGHRA and CDR2 YSYEKL. The sequences come from unstimulated CD4+ T cells sorted from spleen or lymph node cells, collected before transplant. The gene calls are TRBV4-1 and TRBJ1-2, with 9 bases lining up with TRBD1. The clonotype was recovered from a human donor who was the organ donor for an intestinal transplant. The CDR3 reads CASSPDRGGNYGYTF. The CDR3 DNA is TGCGCCAGCAGCCCTGACAGGGGGGGAAACTATGGCTACACCTTC.